The clone carrying this T cell receptor (beta chain) showed up many times. V lost 2 bases and J 6 bases, leaving 9 bases between the germline ends. Germline CDR1 MGHRA, CDR2 YSYEKL. This CDR3 spans 13 amino acids. This record belongs to a study of low-dose radiotherapy and immunotherapy resistance in tumors. First-strand cDNA used TRAV- and TRBV-specific primers, covering alpha and beta chains. Amplification of TCRs used a constant-region primer and V-primer adapter for roughly 18 PCR cycles. Isolated mRNA underwent amplification via in vitro transcription. TCRdb recomputed calls from the reads with MiXCR, one row per CDR3 protein. Of under 110,000 distinct CDR3 sequences in the sample, roughly 20% are singletons; the top ten hold about 4%. Time point in this sample: after trial treatment. Treatment reported: LDRT plus nivolumab, ipilimumab, low-dose cyclophosphamide and aspirin (RACIN trial). Eligibility was restricted to patients presenting with advanced solid tumors that lacked tumor-infiltrating lymphocytes.

The gene calls are TRBV4-1 and TRBJ2-3, with a tentative D call TRBD1 (6 bases). The source material was PBMCs, sampled after low-dose radiotherapy plus immunotherapy. This TCR was sampled from a male donor with prostate cancer. The CDR3 reads CASSQYREDTQYF. The DNA for the CDR3 is TGCGCCAGCAGCCAATACAGGGAGGATACGCAGTATTTT.